This T cell receptor (beta chain) was found in a study of cytomegalovirus exposure and HLA in healthy donors. Study at large: Most donors, approximately 82% of a few hundred genotyped, fell in the Caucasian-associated ancestry cluster.

This clone has a handful of counts. V was trimmed by 0 bases and J by 0 bases, leaving 15 bases between them. Germline CDR1 LNHNV, CDR2 YYDKDF (reference sequence). The CDR3 length is 17 residues. PCR involved 60 Vbeta and 13 Jbeta primers. The assay was immunoSEQ multiplex PCR, and TCRdb's table has in-frame clones only and misses some. In the table there are about 110,000 clones, about 80% of which are singletons. This chain connects TRBV15 to TRBJ2-7, with a tentative D call TRBD2 (5 bases). What was sequenced was PBMCs. The receptor was isolated from a man in his thirties or forties in good health and CMV-seronegative. The DNA of the CDR3 is TGTGCCACCAGCAGAGATCCCCCGATTAGCGACTCCTACGAGCAGTACTTC. It codes for CATSRDPPISDSYEQYF.